This TCR beta chain comes out of a study of T cell changes during pregnancy in multiple sclerosis (dated by TCRdb to the late 2010s). As for the study more broadly: Changes in the T cell repertoire over the course of pregnancy were examined in this study in women with multiple sclerosis.

For this clone: This clone's antigen is unknown. No much larger clone is present one base from it, and per-base qualities are unavailable.

Libraries came from the immunoSEQ multiplex PCR assay. This is the immuneACCESS table as TCRdb keeps it, with only in-frame sequences that have V and J called. A part of the clones is gone; compared with another copy, unresolved V genes explain less than half, and the rest is unexplained. In all, the sample holds more than 30,000 clones, and about 90% of those were seen once. The ten largest clones capture approximately 0.6% of the sample. Including the terminal cysteine and phenylalanine, the CDR3 comprises 16 residues. The entry retains the CDR3 DNA only, 48 bases that are in frame from base 1. For CDR1 and CDR2, the germline V gene (reference sequence) lists GTSNPN and SVGIG. V is shortened by 4 bases, J by 0 bases, and the region joining them spans 16 bases.

The TCR comes from a female donor with multiple sclerosis, enrolled in a pregnancy study. The chain uses TRBV30 and TRBJ1-3, and the D gene may be TRBD1, 5 bases matching. Sequenced material: CD4+ T cells from peripheral blood mononuclear cells, taken before pregnancy. The DNA sequence is TGTGCCTGGATGGTCGGGGGTCTCCTCTCTGGAAACACCATATATTTT. Translated, it gives CAWMVGGLLSGNTIYF.